This T cell receptor beta chain derives from a study of T cells in Graves' hyperthyroidism and ophthalmopathy. Study information: Staff took peripheral blood when the initial diagnosis was made, before any treatment began.

Amplification targeted TCR beta CDR3 regions from RNA transcripts. HTBI primers were used for first-round RT-PCR of the TCR CDR3. TCRdb processed the multiplex PCR reads anew with MiXCR; each CDR3 protein has one entry. The sample includes roughly 360,000 distinct CDR3 sequences, roughly 14% of them seen just once. Based on clinical symptoms, serum thyroxine and TRAb, thyroid ultrasound and orbital computed tomography, diagnoses were reached. Germline CDR1 GTSNPN, CDR2 SVGIG (reference sequence). Deletions cut 3 bases from V and 5 bases from J, with 7 bases between. The CDR3 runs to 11 residues. This clonotype was seen many times.

The specimen was blood. The TCR sequence derives from a man aged 25-45 years with Graves' hyperthyroidism that later progressed to Graves' ophthalmopathy. The chain joins TRBV30 to TRBJ1-1; no clear D gene. CDR3 amino acids: CAWSRVTEAFF. The CDR3 DNA reads TGTGCCTGGAGCCGTGTGACTGAAGCTTTCTTT.